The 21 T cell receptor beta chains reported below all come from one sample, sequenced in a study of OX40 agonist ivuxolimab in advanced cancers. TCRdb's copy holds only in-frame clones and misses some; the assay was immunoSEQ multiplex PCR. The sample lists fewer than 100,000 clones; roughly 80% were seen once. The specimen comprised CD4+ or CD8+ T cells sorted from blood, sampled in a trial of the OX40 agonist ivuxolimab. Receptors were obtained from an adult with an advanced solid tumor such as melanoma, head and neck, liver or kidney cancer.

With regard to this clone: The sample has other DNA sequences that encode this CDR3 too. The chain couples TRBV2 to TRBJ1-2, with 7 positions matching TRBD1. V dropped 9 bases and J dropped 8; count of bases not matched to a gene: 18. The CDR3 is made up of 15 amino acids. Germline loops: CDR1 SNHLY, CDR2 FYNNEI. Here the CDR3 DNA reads TGTGCCAGTTCGGGACAGACCGCACCGGGCTACGGCTACACCTTC. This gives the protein CASSGQTAPGYGYTF. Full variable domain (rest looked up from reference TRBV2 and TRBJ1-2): EPEVTQTPSHQVTQMGQEVILRCVPISNHLYFYWYRQILGQKVEFLVSFYNNEISEKSEIFDDQFSVERPDGSNFTLKIRSTKLEDSAMYFCASSGQTAPGYGYTFGSGTRLTVV.

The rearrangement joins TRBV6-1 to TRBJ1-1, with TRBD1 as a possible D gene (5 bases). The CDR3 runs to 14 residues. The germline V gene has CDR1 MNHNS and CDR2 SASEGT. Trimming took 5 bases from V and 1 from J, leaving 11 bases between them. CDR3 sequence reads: CASSSGSENTEAFF. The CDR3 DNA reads TGTGCCAGCAGTTCAGGGTCCGAGAACACTGAAGCTTTCTTT.

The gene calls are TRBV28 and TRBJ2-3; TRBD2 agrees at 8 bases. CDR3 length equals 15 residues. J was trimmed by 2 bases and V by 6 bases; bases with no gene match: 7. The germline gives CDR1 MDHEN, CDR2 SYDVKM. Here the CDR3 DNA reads TGTGCCAGCAGCTTTGGACTAGCCTTCACAGATACGCAGTATTTT. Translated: CASSFGLAFTDTQYF.

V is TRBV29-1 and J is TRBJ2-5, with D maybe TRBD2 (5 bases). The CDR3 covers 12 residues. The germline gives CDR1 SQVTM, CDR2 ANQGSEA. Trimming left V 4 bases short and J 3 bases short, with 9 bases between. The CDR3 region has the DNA TGCAGCGTTGGAGGGCAGAAAGAGACCCAGTACTTC. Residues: CSVGGQKETQYF.

The CDR3 DNA sequence: TGTGCCAGCAGGAAAACAGGGTACTATGGCTACACCTTC. Protein: CASRKTGYYGYTF. The V gene is TRBV6-5, the J gene TRBJ1-2; the D gene is possibly TRBD1 (6 bases). Between the trimmed V and J ends, which lost 6 bases and 3 bases, there was a span of 11 bases. The germline V gene has CDR1 MNHEY and CDR2 SVGAGI. This CDR3 has 13 residues.

DNA for the CDR3: TGTGCCAGCAGTTACTCGTTAGGGGGAGAAACCGGGGAGCTGTTTTTT. This codes for CASSYSLGGETGELFF. The chain combines TRBV6-6 with TRBJ2-2, with D perhaps TRBD1 (6 bases). The V end was cut by 0 bases, the J end by 5 bases, with 13 bases between. There are 16 residues in the CDR3. Germline V CDR1 and CDR2: MNHNY, SVGAGI (reference sequence).

CDR3 region: CASSWDREAGELFF. CDR3 DNA: TGCGCCAGCAGCTGGGACAGGGAGGCCGGGGAGCTGTTTTTT. This chain links TRBV5-1 with TRBJ2-2, with TRBD1 matching over 9 bases. J lost 6 bases, V lost 3 bases, and 3 bases had no gene match. Germline V gene sequence: CDR1 SGHRS, CDR2 YFSETQ. CDR3 size: 14 residues. Supplemented by reference TRBV5-1 and TRBJ2-2, the full variable domain reads KAGVTQTPRYLIKTRGQQVTLSCSPISGHRSVSWYQQTPGQGLQFLFEYFSETQRNKGNFPGRFSGRQFSNSRSEMNVSTLELGDSALYLCASSWDREAGELFFGEGSRLTVL.

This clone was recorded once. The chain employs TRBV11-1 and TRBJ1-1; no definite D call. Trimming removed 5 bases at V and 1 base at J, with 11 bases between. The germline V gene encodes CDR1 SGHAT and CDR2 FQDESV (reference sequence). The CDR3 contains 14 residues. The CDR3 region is CASSRDLGNTEAFF. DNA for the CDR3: TGTGCCAGCAGCCGAGACTTAGGGAACACTGAAGCTTTCTTT.

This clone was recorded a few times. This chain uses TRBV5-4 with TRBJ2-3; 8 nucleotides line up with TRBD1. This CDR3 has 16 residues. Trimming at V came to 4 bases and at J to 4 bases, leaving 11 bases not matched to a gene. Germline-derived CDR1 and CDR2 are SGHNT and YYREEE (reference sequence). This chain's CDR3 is CASSRKAAGGPDTQYF. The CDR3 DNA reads TGTGCCAGCAGCCGTAAAGCGGCAGGGGGCCCAGATACGCAGTATTTT.

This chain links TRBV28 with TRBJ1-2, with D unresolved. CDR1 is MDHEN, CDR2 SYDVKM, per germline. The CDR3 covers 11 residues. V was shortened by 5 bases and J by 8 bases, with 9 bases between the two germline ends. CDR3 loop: CASSTQRGYTF. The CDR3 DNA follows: TGTGCCAGCAGTACCCAGCGCGGCTACACCTTC.

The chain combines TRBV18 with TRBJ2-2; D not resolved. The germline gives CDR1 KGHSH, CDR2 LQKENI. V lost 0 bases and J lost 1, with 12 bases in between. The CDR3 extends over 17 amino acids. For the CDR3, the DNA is TGTGCCAGCTCACCACCGGGCAGACCCATGAACACCGGGGAGCTGTTTTTT. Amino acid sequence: CASSPPGRPMNTGELFF. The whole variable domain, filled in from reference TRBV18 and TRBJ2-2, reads NAGVMQNPRHLVRRRGQEARLRCSPMKGHSHVYWYRQLPEEGLKFMVYLQKENIIDESGMPKERFSAEFPKEGPSILRIQQVVRGDSAAYFCASSPPGRPMNTGELFFGEGSRLTVL.

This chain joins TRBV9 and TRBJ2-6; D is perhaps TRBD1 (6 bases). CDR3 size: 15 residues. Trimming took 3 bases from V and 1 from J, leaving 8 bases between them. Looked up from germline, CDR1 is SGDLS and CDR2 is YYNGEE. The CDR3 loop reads CASSAQGSGANVLTF. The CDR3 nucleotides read TGTGCCAGCAGCGCTCAGGGGTCTGGGGCCAACGTCCTGACTTTC.

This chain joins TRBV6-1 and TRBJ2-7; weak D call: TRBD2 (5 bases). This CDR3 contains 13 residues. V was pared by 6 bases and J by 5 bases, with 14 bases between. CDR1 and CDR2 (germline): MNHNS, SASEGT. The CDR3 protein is CASRTPGINEQYF. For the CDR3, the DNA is TGTGCCAGCAGGACCCCGGGAATAAACGAGCAGTACTTC.

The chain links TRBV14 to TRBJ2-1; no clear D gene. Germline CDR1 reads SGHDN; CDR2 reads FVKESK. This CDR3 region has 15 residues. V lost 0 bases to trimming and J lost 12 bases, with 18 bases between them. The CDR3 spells CASSQDQRVYFGQFF. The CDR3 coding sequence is TGTGCCAGCAGCCAAGATCAACGTGTTTATTTTGGGCAGTTCTTC.

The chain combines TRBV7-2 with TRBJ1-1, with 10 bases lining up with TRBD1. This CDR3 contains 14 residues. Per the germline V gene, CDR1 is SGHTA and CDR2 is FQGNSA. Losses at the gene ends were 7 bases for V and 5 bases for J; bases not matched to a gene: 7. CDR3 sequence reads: CASIRDRGGTEAFF. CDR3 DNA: TGTGCCAGCATCAGGGACAGGGGAGGAACTGAAGCTTTCTTT.

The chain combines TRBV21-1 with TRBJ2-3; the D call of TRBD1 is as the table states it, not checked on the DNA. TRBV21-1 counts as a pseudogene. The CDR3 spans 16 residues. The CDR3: CASRDREGGYTDTQYF. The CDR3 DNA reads TGTGCCAGCAGGGACAGGGAGGGGGGATACACAGATACGCAGTATTTT.

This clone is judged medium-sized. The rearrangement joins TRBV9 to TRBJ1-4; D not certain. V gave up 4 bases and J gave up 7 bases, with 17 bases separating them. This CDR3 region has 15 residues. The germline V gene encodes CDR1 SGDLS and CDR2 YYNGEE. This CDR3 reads CASSKTAAEIEKLFF. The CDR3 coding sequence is TGTGCCAGCAGCAAAACAGCAGCGGAGATTGAAAAACTGTTTTTT.

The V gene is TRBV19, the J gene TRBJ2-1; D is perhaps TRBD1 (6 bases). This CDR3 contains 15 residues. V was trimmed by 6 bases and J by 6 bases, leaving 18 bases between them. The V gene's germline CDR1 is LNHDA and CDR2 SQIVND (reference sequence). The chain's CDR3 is CASRTVRDTFNEQFF. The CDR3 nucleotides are TGTGCCAGTAGAACCGTCCGGGACACCTTCAATGAGCAGTTCTTC.

This chain's CDR3 is CASRRSLTGELFF. CDR3 DNA: TGTGCCAGCAGGCGATCCCTTACCGGGGAGCTGTTTTTT. The chain joins TRBV28 to TRBJ2-2, with D hard to call. This CDR3 is 13 amino acids long. V was trimmed by 6 bases and J by 5 bases, leaving 10 bases between them. CDR1 and CDR2 (germline): MDHEN, SYDVKM. Supplemented by reference TRBV28 and TRBJ2-2, the full variable domain reads DVKVTQSSRYLVKRTGEKVFLECVQDMDHENMFWYRQDPGLGLRLIYFSYDVKMKEKGDIPEGYSVSREKKERFSLILESASTNQTSMYLCASRRSLTGELFFGEGSRLTVL.

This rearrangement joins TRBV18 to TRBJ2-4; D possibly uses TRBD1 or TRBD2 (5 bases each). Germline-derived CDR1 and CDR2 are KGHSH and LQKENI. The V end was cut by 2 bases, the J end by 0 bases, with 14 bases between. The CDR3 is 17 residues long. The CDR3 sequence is CASSPGTASLAKNIQYF. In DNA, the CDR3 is TGTGCCAGCTCACCAGGGACGGCATCCCTAGCCAAAAACATTCAGTACTTC.

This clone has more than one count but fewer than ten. CDR3 protein: CASSPTRADTQYF. CDR3 sequence (DNA): TGTGCCAGCAGTCCGACCCGGGCAGATACGCAGTATTTT. The chain links TRBV11-3 to TRBJ2-3; no definite D call. The CDR3 totals 13 residues. CDR1 is SGHNT and CDR2 is YENEEA in the germline V gene. V lost 6 bases and J lost 4, with 11 bases in between.